This paragraph covers one T cell receptor beta chain sequence. This entry belongs to a study of CD8+CD57+ T cells in acquired aplastic anemia. Study-level information: The mean DNA yield obtained from sorted CD4+ and CD8+ cells came to around 3 ug.

Genomic DNA acted as the template from which TCR beta VDJ combination and CDR3 sequence profiling were carried out. TCRdb passed the reads through MiXCR, listing each CDR3 protein once. This sample has approximately 170,000 distinct CDR3 sequences, with around 50% found just once. The V gene's germline CDR1 is DFQATT and CDR2 SNEGSKA (reference sequence). The CDR3 loop spans 11 amino acids. Sequencing used sorted CD4+, CD8+, or CD8+CD57+ T cells (not recorded which) from PBMCs. The receptor was isolated from a human donor in good health, serving as a control. This chain joins TRBV20-1 and TRBJ1-1; 9 nucleotides agree with TRBD1. CDR3: CRGQGNTEAFF. CDR3 coding DNA: TGCAGGGGACAGGGAAACACTGAAGCTTTCTTT.